The T cell receptor beta chain under discussion was sequenced for a study of vaccination and CD4 T cells after COVID-19. Notes on the study in general: Spike mono-reactivity was found in 304 of the 307 vaccine-specific clones identified in convalescent patients.

As for this clonotype: Its cognate antigen is unknown.

Noted treatment: roughly 10-day PBMC culture with coronavirus spike peptide pools or control peptides (ViraFEST assay). Oncomine TCR Beta short-read sequencing was applied to DNA from cultured CD4+ T cells. Each CDR3 protein is one row after TCRdb ran MiXCR on the PCR reads. The repertoire consists of some 20,000 distinct CDR3 sequences, with around two fifths occurring once and the leading ten covering under 3%. The sequences come from CD4+ T cells from blood, cultured in vitro, collected after SARS-CoV-2 vaccination. This TCR was sampled from a human donor who had recovered from COVID-19.

Written as DNA, the CDR3 is TGTGCCAGCAGGCCCGGAAGTCATGGAAACACCATATATTTT. Translated: CASRPGSHGNTIYF. V is TRBV28 and J is TRBJ1-3; D ambiguous. Germline V gene data show CDR1 as MDHEN and CDR2 as SYDVKM. V shed 6 bases and J shed 3 bases, with 12 bases lying between them. This CDR3 region has 14 residues.